The 30 T cell receptor beta chains below come from one sample, sequenced in a study of OX40 agonist ivuxolimab in advanced cancers. TCRdb's copy holds only in-frame clones and misses some; the assay was immunoSEQ multiplex PCR. The sample has tens of thousands of clones, 85% to 90% seen once; the top ten hold about 1.9%. The source was CD4+ or CD8+ T cells sorted from blood, collected in a trial of the OX40 agonist ivuxolimab. The receptors shown here come from an adult with an advanced solid tumor such as melanoma, head and neck, liver or kidney cancer.

The chain joins TRBV28 to TRBJ2-7; 7 bases agree with TRBD1. J was trimmed by 3 bases and V by 6 bases; bases with no gene match: 5. Germline CDR1 is MDHEN and CDR2 is SYDVKM. This CDR3 has 13 residues. Written as DNA, the CDR3 is TGTGCCAGCAGACATGGGACAGTCTACGAGCAGTACTTC. Translation: CASRHGTVYEQYF.

This clone was picked up a small number of times. The chain recombines TRBV27 with TRBJ2-7, with 10 bases lining up with TRBD2. This CDR3 contains 14 residues. The V and J ends lost 4 bases and 0 bases, in that order; junction bases with no gene match: 0. Germline CDR1 reads MNHEY; CDR2 reads SMNVEV (reference sequence). CDR3 DNA sequence: TGTGCCAGCAGTTGGACTAGCGGCTCCTACGAGCAGTACTTC. Protein product: CASSWTSGSYEQYF.

The rearrangement links TRBV5-6 to TRBJ1-3, with D possibly matching TRBD1 (5 bases). V was cut by 1 base and J by 0 bases, with 17 bases left in between. Germline V CDR1 and CDR2: SGHDT, YYEEEE. This CDR3 comprises 18 residues. CDR3 in amino acids: CASSLIPGRGSSGNTIYF. The CDR3, as DNA: TGTGCCAGCAGCTTGATCCCGGGCCGGGGGAGCTCTGGAAACACCATATATTTT.

The chain recombines TRBV14 with TRBJ2-1; weak D call: TRBD1 (5 bases). Germline V gene sequence: CDR1 SGHDN, CDR2 FVKESK. V was pared by 3 bases and J by 8 bases, with 8 bases between. The CDR3 runs 12 residues. The chain's CDR3 is CASSHTGDEQFF. The DNA of the CDR3 is TGTGCCAGCAGCCACACAGGTGATGAGCAGTTCTTC.

This chain's CDR3 is CASSRGQVSRAQHF. The CDR3 DNA reads TGTGCCAGTAGTAGAGGACAGGTCAGTCGGGCCCAGCATTTT. The chain has TRBV19 and TRBJ1-5, with 7 bases matching TRBD1. There are 14 residues in the CDR3. Trimming at V came to 4 bases and at J to 11 bases, leaving 11 bases not matched to a gene. Germline V lookup: CDR1 LNHDA, CDR2 SQIVND (reference sequence). Together with reference TRBV19 and TRBJ1-5, the CDR3 gives the full variable domain: DGGITQSPKYLFRKEGQNVTLSCEQNLNHDAMYWYRQDPGQGLRLIYYSQIVNDFQKGDIAEGYSVSREKKESFPLTVTSAQKNPTAFYLCASSRGQVSRAQHFGDGTRLSIL.

The chain carries TRBV5-1 and TRBJ1-3; 7 positions agree with TRBD1. Germline CDR1 is SGHRS and CDR2 is YFSETQ. Unmatched junction bases numbered 6, after V lost 4 bases and J lost 2 bases. The CDR3 extends over 15 amino acids. The CDR3 here is CASSLGQETGNTIYF. The CDR3, as DNA: TGCGCCAGCAGCCTCGGACAGGAAACTGGAAACACCATATATTTT.

The table lists this clone with a few counts. This chain connects TRBV5-5 to TRBJ2-5; D is uncertain. V was trimmed by 3 bases and J by 0 bases, leaving 12 bases between them. In germline, CDR1 is SGHKS, CDR2 YYEKEE (reference sequence). The CDR3 totals 15 residues. The CDR3 bases are TGTGCCAGCAGCTACGGTGTGGCGAACCAAGAGACCCAGTACTTC. It yields the protein CASSYGVANQETQYF.

The chain links TRBV5-1 to TRBJ2-5; TRBD1 agrees at 9 bases. The CDR3 has 14 residues. Germline values: CDR1 SGHRS, CDR2 YFSETQ. The V gene end was trimmed by 3 bases and the J gene end by 3 bases; junction bases not matched to a gene: 3. The CDR3 bases are TGCGCCAGCAGCTGGGGGACAGGGAAAGAGACCCAGTACTTC. Amino acids: CASSWGTGKETQYF.

The chain links TRBV10-3 to TRBJ2-3; D is possibly TRBD1 or TRBD2 (6 bases each). Between the trimmed V and J ends, which lost 10 bases and 6 bases, there was a span of 23 bases. This CDR3 contains 15 residues. Per the germline V gene, CDR1 is ENHRY and CDR2 is SYGVKD. The CDR3 DNA reads TGTGCCACCGCTTCTAGCGCAGGGGCCCGGGATACGCAGTATTTT. It is translated as CATASSAGARDTQYF.

V and J are TRBV5-1 and TRBJ2-1; 7 bases are a match to TRBD2. The CDR3 covers 16 residues. The trim removed 0 bases at V and 0 bases at J, leaving 3 bases unmatched. Germline V gene sequence: CDR1 SGHRS, CDR2 YFSETQ. CDR3 protein: CASSLGTRSSYNEQFF. CDR3 DNA: TGCGCCAGCAGCTTGGGGACTAGAAGCTCCTACAATGAGCAGTTCTTC.

This clone has just one count. The chain carries TRBV27 and TRBJ2-5, with D uncertain. V was pared by 4 bases and J by 4 bases, with 13 bases between. The CDR3 loop spans 14 amino acids. Germline lookup yields CDR1 MNHEY and CDR2 SMNVEV (reference sequence). CDR3 in DNA: TGTGCCAGCAGTTCTCCCAGTACCGCAGAGACCCAGTACTTC. Translating gives CASSSPSTAETQYF.

This clone was seen once. In DNA, the CDR3 is TGTGCCAGCAGACTCACGGCTAATGAAAAACTGTTTTTT. It codes for CASRLTANEKLFF. The chain recombines TRBV7-9 with TRBJ1-4, with D hard to call. The V gene lost 6 bases and the J gene lost 3 bases, with 8 bases spanning the gap. Per germline, CDR1 SEHNR and CDR2 FQNEAQ (reference sequence). The CDR3 sequence is 13 residues long.

This rearrangement joins TRBV6-5 to TRBJ2-1; a possible D gene is TRBD1 (6 bases). V lost 4 bases and J 0 bases, leaving 13 bases between the germline ends. CDR1 and CDR2 from the germline V gene are MNHEY and SVGAGI. The CDR3 extends over 16 amino acids. The CDR3: CASSSTGHSSYNEQFF. Written as DNA, the CDR3 is TGTGCCAGCAGTTCCACGGGACATAGCTCCTACAATGAGCAGTTCTTC.

The chain joins TRBV19 to TRBJ1-2, with 9 bases matching TRBD1. V shed 5 bases, J shed 7 bases, and the junction held 8 bases outside the gene matches. This CDR3 is built from 14 residues. Germline V CDR1 and CDR2: LNHDA, SQIVND (reference sequence). The CDR3: CASSPSGTGFGYTF. In DNA form, the CDR3 reads TGTGCCAGTAGTCCGTCCGGGACAGGGTTTGGCTACACCTTC. Full variable domain (missing parts from reference TRBV19 and TRBJ1-2): DGGITQSPKYLFRKEGQNVTLSCEQNLNHDAMYWYRQDPGQGLRLIYYSQIVNDFQKGDIAEGYSVSREKKESFPLTVTSAQKNPTAFYLCASSPSGTGFGYTFGSGTRLTVV.

V and J are TRBV18 and TRBJ2-7; TRBD2 agrees at 8 bases. The CDR3 runs to 14 residues. Germline V gene data show CDR1 as KGHSH and CDR2 as LQKENI. V was clipped by 4 bases and J by 3 bases; unmatched bases: 5. Here the CDR3 DNA reads TGTGCCAGCTCACTGACTAGCGCGGACTACGAGCAGTACTTC. Amino acid sequence: CASSLTSADYEQYF.

The V and J genes are TRBV18 and TRBJ2-1; TRBD2 matches 7 bases. Trimming removed 2 bases from V and 5 bases from J; junction bases left unmatched: 12. The germline V gene has CDR1 KGHSH and CDR2 LQKENI. The CDR3 totals 17 residues. CDR3 in amino acids: CASSPWSGRESHNEQFF. CDR3 in DNA: TGTGCCAGCTCACCATGGTCGGGGCGGGAGTCCCACAATGAGCAGTTCTTC.

The chain uses TRBV7-8 and TRBJ1-4, with D hard to call. This CDR3 is built from 16 residues. Germline assignment: CDR1 SGHVS and CDR2 FQNEAQ. Trimming took off 1 base at V and 0 bases at J, with 9 bases between the two ends. CDR3 loop: CASSLGAGATNEKLFF. CDR3 coding DNA: TGTGCCAGCAGCTTAGGTGCCGGCGCAACTAATGAAAAACTGTTTTTT.

The chain carries TRBV7-2 and TRBJ2-2; the match to TRBD2 covers 11 bases. Unmatched junction bases numbered 1, after V lost 4 bases and J lost 3 bases. The germline CDR1 and CDR2 sequences are SGHTA and FQGNSA. The length of the CDR3 is 15 residues. For the CDR3, the DNA is TGTGCCAGCAGCTGGGGACTAGCGGACACCGGGGAGCTGTTTTTT. Translated: CASSWGLADTGELFF.

The genes are TRBV18 and TRBJ2-3; the D gene is possibly TRBD2 (5 bases). V was trimmed by 0 bases and J by 0 bases, leaving 13 bases between them. This CDR3 is 17 amino acids long. Germline CDR1 is KGHSH and CDR2 is LQKENI. CDR3 loop: CASSPPNRRTSTDTQYF. CDR3 sequence (DNA): TGTGCCAGCTCACCACCGAATCGACGGACTAGCACAGATACGCAGTATTTT.

This clone was seen more than once but under ten times. This chain joins TRBV7-8 and TRBJ1-5, with D possibly being TRBD1 (5 bases). CDR1 and CDR2 (germline): SGHVS, FQNEAQ. The CDR3 is 14 amino acids. V was cut by 1 base and J by 5 bases, with 9 bases left in between. The CDR3 sequence is CASSLVGGYQPQHF. The CDR3 DNA follows: TGTGCCAGCAGCTTAGTTGGGGGATATCAGCCCCAGCATTTT. The full variable domain, with the rest looked up from reference TRBV7-8 and TRBJ1-5, is GAGVSQSPRYKVAKRGQDVALRCDPISGHVSLFWYQQALGQGPEFLTYFQNEAQLDKSGLPSDRFFAERPEGSVSTLKIQRTQQEDSAVYLCASSLVGGYQPQHFGDGTRLSIL.

V gene TRBV7-9 combines with J gene TRBJ2-5; tentatively, D is TRBD2 (5 bases). The V gene's germline CDR1 is SEHNR and CDR2 FQNEAQ (reference sequence). V gave up 5 bases and J gave up 5 bases, with 18 bases separating them. CDR3 length: 15 amino acids. CDR3 DNA: TGTGCCAGCAGCCTGTCGGGAAGCTCAGCGGAGACCCAGTACTTC. Encoded protein: CASSLSGSSAETQYF.

The chain uses TRBV5-1 and TRBJ2-7; D possibly corresponds to TRBD2 (6 bases). Per germline, CDR1 SGHRS and CDR2 YFSETQ. The CDR3 consists of 13 residues. V lost 5 bases, J lost 3 bases, and 12 bases lay in between. DNA of the CDR3: TGCGCCAGCAGTCCCGTCGGGGGCTACGAGCAGTACTTC. It translates to CASSPVGGYEQYF.

V gene TRBV11-3 combines with J gene TRBJ1-1; D might be TRBD1 (6 bases). Germline V lookup: CDR1 SGHNT, CDR2 YENEEA. V was shortened by 5 bases and J by 5 bases, with 15 bases between the two germline ends. CDR3 size: 14 residues. Written as DNA, the CDR3 is TGTGCCAGCAGCCCGTCCAGGGGAGGGACTGAAGCTTTCTTT. This encodes CASSPSRGGTEAFF.

The chain carries TRBV2 and TRBJ1-2; 7 bases line up with TRBD1. V lost 4 bases to trimming and J lost 11 bases; unmatched junction nucleotides: 4. CDR3 size: 11 residues. Germline CDR1 reads SNHLY; CDR2 reads FYNNEI. The CDR3 DNA sequence: TGTGCCAGCAGTGGAGGGGGCGGGTACACCTTC. Residues: CASSGGGGYTF.

The chain couples TRBV5-1 to TRBJ1-1, with no clear D. CDR3 length: 15 amino acids. Germline loops: CDR1 SGHRS, CDR2 YFSETQ. V shed 0 bases and J shed 5 bases, with 14 bases lying between them. CDR3 sequence reads: CASSLVGFVETEAFF. The DNA of the CDR3 is TGCGCCAGCAGCTTGGTCGGCTTCGTTGAAACTGAAGCTTTCTTT.

This clone appeared once. The V call is TRBV5-1, the J call TRBJ1-3; the D is unclear. The germline V and J ends were trimmed by 0 bases and 0 bases, with 10 bases remaining between them. Germline values: CDR1 SGHRS, CDR2 YFSETQ. This CDR3 has 16 residues. For the CDR3, the DNA is TGCGCCAGCAGCTTGGACCTCGTAAGCTCTGGAAACACCATATATTTT. Its protein product is CASSLDLVSSGNTIYF.

The chain carries TRBV5-1 and TRBJ1-2; 7 bases line up with TRBD1. The CDR3 is made up of 15 amino acids. J was trimmed by 4 bases and V by 4 bases; bases with no gene match: 10. Germline V gene data show CDR1 as SGHRS and CDR2 as YFSETQ. The CDR3 loop reads CASSTGEGAGYGYTF. CDR3 sequence (DNA): TGCGCCAGCAGCACGGGGGAGGGGGCTGGCTATGGCTACACCTTC.

J is TRBJ2-3 and V is TRBV5-1, with D possibly matching TRBD2 (5 bases). This CDR3 spans 14 amino acids. Germline V gives CDR1 SGHRS, CDR2 YFSETQ. The V end was cut by 6 bases, the J end by 1 base, with 12 bases between. The CDR3 nucleotides read TGCGCCAGCACTCCGGGGTCTGGCACAGATACGCAGTATTTT. As protein: CASTPGSGTDTQYF.

The chain employs TRBV19 and TRBJ2-1, with D possibly TRBD1 on 7 matching bases. The length of the CDR3 is 15 residues. V lost 9 bases, J lost 0 bases, and 15 bases lay in between. Germline V lookup: CDR1 LNHDA, CDR2 SQIVND (reference sequence). This CDR3 is CASHSGDSSYNEQFF. The CDR3 bases are TGTGCCAGCCATTCGGGGGACAGCTCCTACAATGAGCAGTTCTTC.

The J gene is TRBJ1-2, the V gene TRBV5-3; tentative D call: TRBD1 (6 bases). TRBV5-3 is an ORF; its function is uncertain. Trimming shortened V by 6 bases and J by 3 bases, and 21 bases separated the two germline ends. The CDR3 is made up of 16 amino acids. CDR3 protein: CARMRPPGGADYGYTF. DNA for the CDR3: TGTGCCAGAATGCGCCCTCCTGGGGGCGCCGACTATGGCTACACCTTC.